Reported below is one T cell receptor beta chain. The antigen it recognizes is unknown. No much larger clone exists at a distance of one base, and base qualities are not known. Using the deep immunoSEQ assay, TCR CDR3 regions were amplified from genomic DNA by multiplex PCR. Extracted genomic DNA from each cell subset was spread evenly across all wells of several immunoSEQ 96-well plates, with each plate serving as a replicate. For sorted subsets, roughly 200 ng of genomic DNA, equivalent to some 30,000 T cell genomes, went into each replicate PCR. The purified libraries were quantified using a Qubit 3.0 fluorometer, sized with a Bioanalyzer 2100, and then quantified again using the KAPA Library Quantification kit. Every immunoSEQ 96-well plate was sequenced on a dedicated single-read 150-cycle Illumina NextSeq 550 flow cell. In the source study's methods: Because only junctional sequences without quality scores were contained in the immunoSEQ output, filtering matching that applied to full-length reads could not be performed. Sequences were annotated with PyIR, a Python wrapper for IgBLAST v1.9, and V/J genes and CDR3 were assigned using IMGT germline references. Reads were filtered out if the reads had weak V/J assignments (E-value above 1e-6), no CDR3, stop codons, out-of-frame junctions, or ambiguous translated residues. V3J clonotypes were defined by identical inferred V gene, J gene, and CDR3 amino acid sequence. Percentage overlap between repertoires was calculated by dividing the number of shared unique clonotypes by the size of the smaller repertoire. Three approaches were used to assess repertoire richness: RTK rarefaction, the Chao1 estimator, and Recon v2.1 estimates of unobserved clonotypes. Generation probabilities for all TCRbeta clonotypes obtained by the gDNA method from four donors were computed using OLGA. The table was pulled from immuneACCESS by TCRdb, which kept in-frame rearrangements only. Such tables lose some clones; where checked, under half of the loss comes from unresolved V genes, and the rest has no known cause. That table is the source of V, J and clone size, and D and trimming were worked out from the DNA. For this sample there are around 1.4 million clones; approximately 98.5% appear just once. Of the sample, under 0.45% falls within the top ten clones.

The data originate from a study of shared clonotypes between healthy human individuals (dated by TCRdb to the early 2020s). About the study as a whole: The cohort included a few men and a couple of women between 18 and 49 years of age. Per donor, three plates each were used for CD4 naive and CD4 memory, two for CD8 naive, and one for CD8 memory. To estimate repertoire size and how much clonotype sharing occurs between individuals, the study deeply sequenced the blood TCR repertoires of five healthy adults. Libraries were prepared and TCR repertoires were sequenced by different laboratories using diverse techniques, in order to increase sequencing depth and limit assay-specific biases. Per donor, leukapheresis produced somewhere between about 0.9 and 10 billion PBMCs.

Donors were healthy HIV-negative adults with no recently reported acute infections or vaccinations. Every donor was a Caucasian adult living in Nashville, Tennessee, USA. CD4+ T cells were enriched by magnetic negative selection, after which naive cells were positively selected on CD45RA and the negative fraction was taken as the memory subset. Blood was collected by leukapheresis, and PBMCs were isolated by Ficoll-Histopaque density gradient centrifugation and then cryopreserved in liquid nitrogen vapor phase. Purity and quantity of every magnetically sorted T cell population were checked by analytical flow cytometry. Genomic DNA was isolated from each sorted fraction and quantified by UV absorbance on a Nanodrop 2000c. The germline V gene supplies CDR1 SGHRS and CDR2 YFSETQ. Ends trimmed: V by 0 bases, J by 4 bases; bases unmatched to a gene: 7. The CDR3, from cysteine to phenylalanine, totals 15 residues. The only DNA kept is the CDR3, 45 bases in frame from the first base.

Broader findings and caveats from the paper: The small number of donors limited the genetic and exposure-history diversity represented. Estimated clonotype richness was generally larger for naive than for memory subsets. Pairwise subsampling led to the expectation that sequencing depth would affect the degree of clonotype sharing among donors. Compared with non-shared clonotypes, clonotypes shared by all four sorted-subset donors had higher generation probabilities. Incomplete sequencing was indicated by rarefaction of sorted-subset datasets, despite the large sequencing depth. Sampling was restricted to blood, and TCR repertoires in tissue are likely to differ from TCR repertoires in blood. Sharing across several donors was observed for around 5% of naive CD4, less than 4% of naive CD8, about 2.3% of memory CD4, and 0.4% of memory CD8 clonotypes.

The rearrangement combines TRBV5-1 with TRBJ2-7; TRBD2 agrees with 7 junctional bases. Sequenced material: naive CD4+ T cells sorted from blood. The cell subset or site label, read with the paper, signifies: CD45RA+ positively selected. The source of this sequence is a man aged 25-45 years in good health. CDR3 region: CASSLGEGYRYEQYF. The sequenced DNA: TGCGCCAGCAGCTTGGGGGAGGGGTATAGGTACGAGCAGTACTTC.